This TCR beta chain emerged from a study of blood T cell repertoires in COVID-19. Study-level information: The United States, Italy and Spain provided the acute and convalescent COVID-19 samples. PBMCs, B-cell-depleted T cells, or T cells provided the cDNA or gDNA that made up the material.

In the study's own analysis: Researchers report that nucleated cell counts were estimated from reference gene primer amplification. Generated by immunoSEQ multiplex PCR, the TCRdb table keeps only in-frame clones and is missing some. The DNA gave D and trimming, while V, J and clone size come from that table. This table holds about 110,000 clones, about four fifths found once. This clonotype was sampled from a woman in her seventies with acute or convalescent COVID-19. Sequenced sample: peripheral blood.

The CDR3 DNA reads as TGTGCCAGCAGGGCGGGGGCCTACACTGAAGCTTTCTTT. Protein product: CASRAGAYTEAFF. V usage is TRBV28 and J usage is TRBJ1-1, with D perhaps matching TRBD1 (6 bases). The CDR3 length is 13 residues. Per germline, CDR1 MDHEN and CDR2 SYDVKM. V dropped 6 bases and J dropped 3 bases, with 11 bases sitting between them. Full variable domain (outside the CDR3, taken from reference TRBV28 and TRBJ1-1): DVKVTQSSRYLVKRTGEKVFLECVQDMDHENMFWYRQDPGLGLRLIYFSYDVKMKEKGDIPEGYSVSREKKERFSLILESASTNQTSMYLCASRAGAYTEAFFGQGTRLTVV.